A selection of T cell receptor beta chains follows, all from one sample in a study of shared clonotypes between healthy human individuals. This table comes from immunoSEQ multiplex PCR, and its TCRdb copy is limited to in-frame clones, with some not included. The table has 2 million to 3 million clones, 93% seen once. Source material: naive CD4+ T cells from PBMCs. Receptors originate from a man between 18 and 29 years old in good health. Some clones in this sample may be carry-over from other donors' samples. CDR3s include the opening cysteine and the closing phenylalanine or tryptophan. The order of the fields is J gene, clone size, V gene, D gene, CDR3 DNA, CDR3 protein. A D gene is named only where the DNA matches it firmly. A row's size may be missing; if present it is once, few, many or a size class.

j_call: TRBJ1-5
clone_size: -
v_call: TRBV28
d_call: TRBD1
cdr3_nt: TGTGCCAGCAGACCCCAGGGGGCGAGCAATCAGCCCCAGCATTTT
cdr3_aa: CASRPQGASNQPQHF

j_call: TRBJ1-2
clone_size: -
v_call: TRBV7-9
d_call: -
cdr3_nt: TGTGCCAGCAGGACTTCGGGCAGGGCCTACTATGGCTACACCTTC
cdr3_aa: CASRTSGRAYYGYTF

j_call: TRBJ1-1
clone_size: -
v_call: TRBV5-4
d_call: -
cdr3_nt: TGTGCCAGCAGCTTGATAAAGGGGGGCACTGAAGCTTTCTTT
cdr3_aa: CASSLIKGGTEAFF

j_call: TRBJ2-1
clone_size: few
v_call: TRBV29-1
d_call: -
cdr3_nt: TGCAGCGTTATAGGGACTCAGGGCCTCTACAATGAGCAGTTCTTC
cdr3_aa: CSVIGTQGLYNEQFF

j_call: TRBJ2-7
clone_size: -
v_call: TRBV27
d_call: -
cdr3_nt: TGTGCCAGCAGTCCTGGTTGGGTCAGGGGGGTGGGGGAGCAGTACTTC
cdr3_aa: CASSPGWVRGVGEQYF

j_call: TRBJ2-1
clone_size: -
v_call: TRBV30
d_call: -
cdr3_nt: TGTGCCTGGAGTGTTGTGGACCATGAGCAGTTCTTC
cdr3_aa: CAWSVVDHEQFF

j_call: TRBJ1-2
clone_size: -
v_call: TRBV28
d_call: TRBD1
cdr3_nt: TGTGCCAGCAGTTTGCAAATCTCCACAGGGGCCGGCTACACCTTC
cdr3_aa: CASSLQISTGAGYTF

j_call: TRBJ2-5
clone_size: -
v_call: TRBV2
d_call: TRBD1
cdr3_nt: TGTGCCAGCAGATCGGACAGGGCATCAGAGACCCAGTACTTC
cdr3_aa: CASRSDRASETQYF

j_call: TRBJ2-2
clone_size: -
v_call: TRBV21-1
d_call: -
cdr3_nt: TGTGCCAGCAGCTATCGACAGAACACGAACACCGGGGAGCTGTTTTTT
cdr3_aa: CASSYRQNTNTGELFF

j_call: TRBJ1-1
clone_size: once
v_call: TRBV5-4
d_call: -
cdr3_nt: TGTGCCAGCAGCCCCCAAGTCGCGGGGGGCACTGAAGCTTTCTTT
cdr3_aa: CASSPQVAGGTEAFF

j_call: TRBJ1-3
clone_size: -
v_call: TRBV4-1
d_call: -
cdr3_nt: TGCGCCTCCCGGGACGGTCGCTCTGGAAACACCATATATTTT
cdr3_aa: CASRDGRSGNTIYF

j_call: TRBJ2-7
clone_size: -
v_call: TRBV9
d_call: -
cdr3_nt: TGTGCCAGCAGCGTAGGGGGTAGCGGCCCCTACGAGCAGTACTTC
cdr3_aa: CASSVGGSGPYEQYF

j_call: TRBJ2-6
clone_size: -
v_call: TRBV6-1
d_call: -
cdr3_nt: TGTGCCAGCAGTGAGTTTCTACAGCATGGGGCCAACGTCCTGACTTTC
cdr3_aa: CASSEFLQHGANVLTF

j_call: TRBJ1-2
clone_size: -
v_call: TRBV29-1
d_call: -
cdr3_nt: TGCAGCGCCTACAGTGGGGCTAAAGGCTACACCTTC
cdr3_aa: CSAYSGAKGYTF

j_call: TRBJ2-1
clone_size: -
v_call: TRBV7-2
d_call: TRBD2
cdr3_nt: TGTGCCAGCAGCGCCATTGGCGGGGGTTACAATGAGCAGTTCTTC
cdr3_aa: CASSAIGGGYNEQFF

j_call: TRBJ2-7
clone_size: -
v_call: TRBV25-1
d_call: TRBD2
cdr3_nt: TGTGCCAGCAGCCCTCTAGCGGGGGATACCTACGAGCAGTACTTC
cdr3_aa: CASSPLAGDTYEQYF

j_call: TRBJ2-5
clone_size: -
v_call: TRBV6-5
d_call: -
cdr3_nt: TGTGCCAGCAGCCCTACTATTCAAGAGACCCAGTACTTC
cdr3_aa: CASSPTIQETQYF

j_call: TRBJ2-1
clone_size: -
v_call: TRBV7-3
d_call: TRBD2
cdr3_nt: TGTGCCAGCAGCTCCTTAGCGGGAGGAACTACTAATGAGCAGTTCTTC
cdr3_aa: CASSSLAGGTTNEQFF

j_call: TRBJ2-3
clone_size: -
v_call: TRBV4-1
d_call: TRBD1
cdr3_nt: TGCGCCAGCAGCCCACGGGTCGGGACAGGGCGAGATACGCAGTATTTT
cdr3_aa: CASSPRVGTGRDTQYF

j_call: TRBJ2-7
clone_size: -
v_call: TRBV7-9
d_call: TRBD2
cdr3_nt: TGTGCCAGCAGCTTTAGCGGGACTTACTCCTACGAGCAGTACTTC
cdr3_aa: CASSFSGTYSYEQYF

j_call: TRBJ1-5
clone_size: few
v_call: TRBV2
d_call: -
cdr3_nt: TGTGCCAGCAGTGGTATGGGTGATCAGCCCCAGCATTTT
cdr3_aa: CASSGMGDQPQHF

j_call: TRBJ1-4
clone_size: -
v_call: TRBV6-5
d_call: -
cdr3_nt: TGTGCCAGCCGAACCTCCGGGAACGTTCGGGAAAAACTGTTTTTT
cdr3_aa: CASRTSGNVREKLFF

j_call: TRBJ1-5
clone_size: -
v_call: TRBV28
d_call: TRBD1
cdr3_nt: TGTGCCAGCAGCTCCCCGGGACAGAGCTATAGCAATCAGCCCCAGCATTTT
cdr3_aa: CASSSPGQSYSNQPQHF